The following is a T cell receptor (beta chain) sequence with its context. Its recognized antigen is unknown. Per-base quality was not reported, and no clone a single base away is much larger than it. Trimming takes 5 bases off V and 1 base off J; junction bases not matched to a gene: 14. The CDR3 covers 19 residues, taking in both the cysteine and the phenylalanine. Only CDR3 DNA remains: 57 bases, in frame from the first base. Per the germline V gene (reference sequence), MNHNY is the CDR1 and SVGAGI is the CDR2. Enrolling through a virtual design, the prospective study's participants ranged in age from about 18 to 89 years and lived across roughly 24 United States geographic areas. In the prospective study, participants were assigned to cohorts based on the clinical history participants reported in a screening survey and a study questionnaire. Recovered participants in ImmuneRACE Cohort 3 were defined by two consecutive negative NP/OP PCR tests, clearance by a healthcare professional, or resolution of symptoms. In the prospective study, whole blood, serum and a nasopharyngeal or oropharyngeal swab were collected from each participant by mobile phlebotomists. Additional blood draws and questionnaires over an approximately 2-month period could optionally be provided by prospective study participants. Prospective study blood samples were shipped either frozen or at room temperature before DNA extraction.

TCRbeta CDR3 regions were amplified from genomic DNA by means of the immunoSEQ Assay, a bias-controlled multiplex PCR. As for the original processing: Nucleated cell counts per sample were estimated from amplification of reference gene primers within the assay. To quantify the absolute abundance of each unique TCRbeta CDR3 rearrangement, sequence reads were collapsed and filtered. For each sample, productive Simpson clonality was calculated as the square root of Simpson's diversity index across productive rearrangements. Here the immuneACCESS table is served through TCRdb, limited to in-frame sequences with V and J called. Missing clones are a known gap in these copies; in checked studies unresolved V genes cover under half, and the rest lacks a known reason. For V, J and clone size, that table is used; D and trimming come from the DNA. The sample data list around 190,000 clones, and about 81% of these were observed just once. Nearly 9.5% of the sample is in the top ten clones.

The sample is drawn from a study of blood T cell repertoires in COVID-19 (dated by TCRdb to about 2020). Describing the broader study: Collaborator samples came from the United States, Italy and Spain and covered acute and convalescent phases of COVID-19. The prospective study material was composed of cDNA or gDNA derived from T cells, B-cell-depleted T cells, or PBMCs. Subjects who had been exposed to COVID-19, were actively infected with it, or had recovered from it provided the deeply sampled blood TCRbeta repertoires that made up the dataset. Where HLA class I and class II types were available, the types were taken from metadata supplied by the sample provider, not from assay-based typing. The repertoires were released in a freely available public database intended as a resource for research on the immune response to SARS-CoV-2. Samples were obtained from the ongoing ImmuneRACE study (first 160 participants) and from roughly 1,300 subjects provided by 6 global collaborators. Nearly every sample came with metadata listing a de-identified subject ID, COVID-19 status, age in years and sex.

The research as a whole found: The quantity of clinical and demographic metadata differed by source and by participant and was supplied without curation.

The sample was PBMCs or T cells enriched from blood (not recorded which). The clonotype originates from a middle-aged man who had recovered from COVID-19. In this chain, TRBV6-6 is recombined with TRBJ2-7, and 13 junction bases match TRBD2. The DNA sequence reads TGTGCCAGCAGTCCCCCGGCGGGACTAGCGGGAAGTACGTCCTACGAGCAGTACTTC. This encodes CASSPPAGLAGSTSYEQYF.